Shown below are 23 T cell receptor beta chains from a single sample sequenced in a study of regulatory T cells in long-lasting Graves disease. Construction of the TCR beta libraries employed iRepertoire HTBI primers in conjunction with Arm-PCR of CDR3 regions. TCRdb re-called the multiplex PCR reads with MiXCR, one entry per CDR3 protein. Seen here are approximately 350,000 distinct CDR3 sequences, about a sixth observed once, and the top ten hold about 27%. Time point described: newly diagnosed GD, antithyroid drugs for less than 3 months. The TCR library used RNA extracted from PBMCs. These data were likewise used in another study, on T cells in Graves' hyperthyroidism and ophthalmopathy.

Sequences were derived from peripheral blood mononuclear cells (PBMCs), sampled at new diagnosis, from a patient treated with antithyroid drugs. The source of these receptors is a man between 40 and 49 years old with Graves disease.

This clonotype was recorded at least ten times. The V and J genes are TRBV6-2 or TRBV6-3 and TRBJ2-2; no definite D call. CDR3 length: 17 residues. CDR1 and CDR2 from the germline V gene are MNHEY and SVGEGT. Trimming removed 0 bases from V and 0 bases from J, with 11 bases in between. Here the CDR3 reads CASSYSYGFANTGELFF. The DNA of the CDR3 is TGTGCCAGCAGTTACTCGTACGGTTTCGCGAACACCGGGGAGCTGTTTTTT.

The rearrangement joins TRBV10-3 to TRBJ2-1; weak D call: TRBD2 (5 bases). CDR3 length: 16 residues. Germline V CDR1 and CDR2: ENHRY, SYGVKD. V gave up 3 bases and J gave up 1 base, with 13 bases separating them. Written as DNA, the CDR3 is TGTGCCATCAGTGATCAAACCGGGGAATCCTACAATGAGCAGTTCTTC. This gives the protein CAISDQTGESYNEQFF.

V usage is TRBV5-1 and J usage is TRBJ1-2; unclear D gene. Between the trimmed V and J ends, which lost 0 bases and 0 bases, there was a span of 6 bases. The germline gives CDR1 SGHRS, CDR2 YFSETQ. This CDR3 spans 14 amino acids. The CDR3 nucleotides read TGCGCCAGCAGCTTGGTTGGGGCTAACTATGGCTACACCTTC. It yields the protein CASSLVGANYGYTF.

This clonotype was detected many times. Here the CDR3 omits its conserved ending phenylalanine or tryptophan, so a read error is the likely source. The limits of the CDR3 on the DNA are not certain, so only TCRdb's listed CDR3 is given. The chain combines TRBV2 with TRBJ2-1; TRBD1, as called in the table, went unchecked against the DNA. A total of 12 residues make up the CDR3, ends included. The germline V gene has CDR1 SNHLY and CDR2 FYNNEI. Here the CDR3 reads CASSPRGTGLGG.

Many counts were recorded for this clonotype. The V gene is TRBV18, the J gene TRBJ2-5; maybe TRBD1 (6 bases). The CDR3 is 13 residues long. From germline, CDR1 is KGHSH and CDR2 LQKENI. Trimming cost V 5 bases and J 7 bases, with 14 bases left between them. This CDR3 reads CASSEDRRGTQYF. The CDR3 nucleotides read TGTGCCAGCTCAGAGGACAGACGGGGGACCCAGTACTTC.

The sample holds many counts of this clonotype. This sequence joins TRBV6-2 or TRBV6-3 and TRBJ2-4; 8 bases are a match to TRBD2. Germline CDR1 and CDR2: MNHEY and SVGEGT. Germline trimming cut 2 bases from V and 6 bases from J; bases unmatched to any gene: 6. There are 15 residues in the CDR3. The CDR3, as DNA: TGTGCCAGCAGTTACCGAGCGGGGGCCTTAAACATTCAGTACTTC. Translation: CASSYRAGALNIQYF.

CDR3 protein: CASSYLQGDNQPQHF. In nucleotides, the CDR3 is TGTGCCAGCAGTTACTTACAGGGGGACAATCAGCCCCAGCATTTT. This sequence joins TRBV6-2 or TRBV6-3 and TRBJ1-5; 8 positions match TRBD1. This CDR3 has 15 residues. V lost 1 base to trimming and J lost 3 bases; unmatched junction nucleotides: 2. Germline values: CDR1 MNHEY, CDR2 SVGEGT.

In its sample, this clonotype was seen many times. The V and J genes are TRBV27 and TRBJ2-3; D may correspond to TRBD1 or TRBD2 (5 bases each). Trimming stripped 6 bases from V and 3 bases from J, with 25 bases between. This CDR3 contains 18 residues. Germline V gene lookup returns CDR1 MNHEY and CDR2 SMNVEV (reference sequence). The DNA of the CDR3 is TGTGCCAGCAGCCCTTCGACCGCCCCGGGACCCCTTACAGATACGCAGTATTTT. Its translation: CASSPSTAPGPLTDTQYF.

The CDR3 protein is CASSGLGGLWGYTF. CDR3 bases: TGTGCCAGCAGCGGCCTAGGGGGTCTCTGGGGCTACACCTTC. The V and J genes are TRBV5-5 and TRBJ1-2; possibly TRBD1 for D (6 bases). V lost 4 bases to trimming and J lost 8 bases, with 18 bases between them. CDR1 and CDR2 (germline): SGHKS, YYEKEE (reference sequence). The CDR3 runs to 14 residues.

In its sample, this clonotype was seen many times. This sequence joins TRBV20-1 and TRBJ1-2, with 8 positions matching TRBD1. The CDR3 sequence is 11 residues long. Per germline, CDR1 DFQATT and CDR2 SNEGSKA (reference sequence). CDR3 nucleotide sequence: TGCAGCCTCAGGGGGCTCTATGGCTACACCTTC. Translation: CSLRGLYGYTF.

Concerning this clonotype itself: With a far larger clone one base away, a read error is the likely cause. The rearrangement joins TRBV2 to TRBJ2-7; 7 nucleotides agree with TRBD1. Germline V gives CDR1 SNHLY, CDR2 FYNNEI. After removal of 4 bases from V and 7 bases from J, the junction contained 13 bases not matched to a gene. The CDR3 is made up of 15 amino acids. In DNA, the CDR3 is TGTGCCAGCAGTGCTGGGACAGACTCCTACAATGAGCAGTACTTC. Translating it yields CASSAGTDSYNEQYF. Filled out from reference TRBV2 and TRBJ2-7, the complete variable domain reads EPEVTQTPSHQVTQMGQEVILRCVPISNHLYFYWYRQILGQKVEFLVSFYNNEISEKSEIFDDQFSVERPDGSNFTLKIRSTKLEDSAMYFCASSAGTDSYNEQYFGPGTRLTVT.

This clonotype occurred a few times. This likely traces to a read error, being one base from a far larger clone. The chain couples TRBV27 to TRBJ2-6; D unclear. Trimming took off 6 bases at V and 2 bases at J, with 5 bases between the two ends. This CDR3 is 13 amino acids long. Germline CDR1 is MNHEY and CDR2 is SMNVEV (reference sequence). The CDR3 loop is CASSLTGANVLTF. The DNA for the CDR3 is TGTGCCAGCAGCTTAACTGGGGCCAACGTCCTGACTTTC. Drawing the rest from reference TRBV27 and TRBJ2-6, the complete variable domain is EAQVTQNPRYLITVTGKKLTVTCSQNMNHEYMSWYRQDPGLGLRQIYYSMNVEVTDKGDVPEGYKVSRKEKRNFPLILESPSPNQTSLYFCASSLTGANVLTFGAGSRLTVL.

This clonotype was recorded at least ten times. The J gene is TRBJ2-7, the V gene TRBV12-3 or TRBV12-4, with D possibly TRBD1 on 7 matching bases. Deletions cut 6 bases from V and 4 bases from J, with 19 bases between. The CDR3 has 15 residues. CDR3 DNA sequence: TGTGCCAGCAGCACAGGGGCTAGCGTTCGGTACGAGCAGTACTTC. It encodes CASSTGASVRYEQYF.

The V call is TRBV29-1, the J call TRBJ1-4; no definite D call. The CDR3 loop spans 11 amino acids. Per germline, CDR1 SQVTM and CDR2 ANQGSEA. V was cut by 4 bases and J by 4 bases, with 4 bases left in between. CDR3: CSVAVNEKLFF. The CDR3 region has the DNA TGCAGCGTTGCAGTTAATGAAAAACTGTTTTTT.

This clonotype was seen more than once but under ten times. The V call is TRBV20-1, the J call TRBJ2-2; 9 nucleotides line up with TRBD2. Germline CDR1 and CDR2: DFQATT and SNEGSKA (reference sequence). There are 16 residues in the CDR3. V trimming: 0 bases; J trimming: 7 bases; junction bases outside the gene matches: 9. The CDR3 here is CSARDASGGQIGELFF. Written as DNA, the CDR3 is TGCAGTGCTAGAGATGCCAGCGGGGGGCAAATCGGGGAGCTGTTTTTT.

This clonotype occurred many times. The chain carries TRBV12-3 or TRBV12-4 and TRBJ2-7; D uncertain. Trimming took 5 bases from V and 0 from J, leaving 11 bases between them. The CDR3 length is 14 residues. CDR3 loop: CASSHGLSSYEQYF. Written as DNA, the CDR3 is TGTGCCAGCAGTCATGGGCTCAGCTCCTACGAGCAGTACTTC.

In this sample, this clonotype turned up many times. This chain links TRBV28 with TRBJ1-4; TRBD1 is a possible D gene (5 bases). Per the germline V gene, CDR1 is MDHEN and CDR2 is SYDVKM. This CDR3 comprises 14 residues. Trimming took off 2 bases at V and 5 bases at J, with 9 bases between the two ends. DNA for the CDR3: TGTGCCAGCAGTTTAACAGGCTTCAATGAAAAACTGTTTTTT. Its protein is CASSLTGFNEKLFF.

The chain employs TRBV27 and TRBJ1-5; tentatively, D is TRBD1 (5 bases). The ends were cut back, 3 bases at V and 0 bases at J, with 9 bases in the middle. The CDR3 runs 15 residues. Germline CDR1 is MNHEY and CDR2 is SMNVEV (reference sequence). In nucleotides, the CDR3 is TGTGCCAGCAGTTTTGCAGGGCGTAGCAATCAGCCCCAGCATTTT. This encodes CASSFAGRSNQPQHF.

The CDR3 bases are TGTGCCACCAGCAGGCCCATGGGACTAGCGGGGACGGCAGATACGCAGTATTTT. Amino acid sequence: CATSRPMGLAGTADTQYF. The rearrangement uses TRBV15 and TRBJ2-3; 13 positions match TRBD2. This CDR3 is built from 18 residues. J lost 4 bases, V lost 3 bases, and 10 bases had no gene match. The germline V gene has CDR1 LNHNV and CDR2 YYDKDF (reference sequence).

The sample holds many counts of this clonotype. J is TRBJ2-7 and V is TRBV5-1; perhaps TRBD1 as D (6 bases). Germline-derived CDR1 and CDR2 are SGHRS and YFSETQ. V lost 2 bases, J lost 4 bases, and 10 bases lay in between. The CDR3 covers 13 residues. The CDR3 bases are TGCGCCAGCAGCTTTGAGGGGGTGTACGAGCAGTACTTC. It is translated as CASSFEGVYEQYF.

For the CDR3, the DNA is TGCAGTGCTAGAGATCTTCATGTCAGGGGCGGGGAGACCCAGTACTTC. Encoded protein: CSARDLHVRGGETQYF. This chain links TRBV20-1 with TRBJ2-5; maybe TRBD1 (6 bases). The V gene lost 0 bases and the J gene lost 5 bases, with 19 bases spanning the gap. Looked up from germline, CDR1 is DFQATT and CDR2 is SNEGSKA (reference sequence). The CDR3 length is 16 residues.

This clonotype was counted a few times. A much bigger clone sits one base away, suggesting this may be a read error. Since no conserved phenylalanine or tryptophan closes the CDR3, a read error is the likely cause. This CDR3 reads CASSLSSLAEAFS. Written as DNA, the CDR3 is TGTGCCAGCAGTTTATCCAGCCTTGCTGAAGCTTTCTCT. This sequence joins TRBV27 and TRBJ1-1; D call uncertain. The CDR3 is 13 amino acids. V lost 0 bases, J lost 6 bases, and 8 bases lay in between. Germline CDR1 is MNHEY and CDR2 is SMNVEV (reference sequence).

At least ten counts were recorded for this clonotype. V and J are TRBV9 and TRBJ2-2; 8 nucleotides agree with TRBD2. Per the germline V gene, CDR1 is SGDLS and CDR2 is YYNGEE. CDR3 length: 15 residues. J gave up 6 bases and V 4 bases, and 8 bases lay outside the gene matches. In nucleotides, the CDR3 is TGTGCCAGCAGCCCGCCACGGGGGGGGTCCGGGGAGCTGTTTTTT. Protein sequence: CASSPPRGGSGELFF. Filled out from reference TRBV9 and TRBJ2-2, the complete variable domain reads DSGVTQTPKHLITATGQRVTLRCSPRSGDLSVYWYQQSLDQGLQFLIQYYNGEERAKGNILERFSAQQFPDLHSELNLSSLELGDSALYFCASSPPRGGSGELFFGEGSRLTVL.